This T cell receptor (beta chain) was sequenced in a study of T-cell reconstitution after alpha-beta-depleted transplantation in children. Molecular barcoding with unique molecular identifiers was used for the TCRbeta library. TCRdb redid the calling of the PCR reads with MiXCR, one entry per CDR3 protein. The table includes approximately 210,000 distinct CDR3 sequences, approximately 19% detected once. CDR3 length: 12 amino acids. The V and J ends lost 7 bases and 4 bases respectively, with 10 bases between them. This clonotype was detected a few times. The antigen remains unidentified. Points from the study as a whole: Roughly two months post-transplant, alpha-beta T cells reportedly originated from several hundred graft clones that had expanded. Surviving thymic progenitors and recipient T cells were the source of high TCRbeta diversity at day 60 in some patients. T-cell counts and diversity at one year following transplant were attributed mainly to newly produced T cells.

This chain links TRBV12-3 or TRBV12-4 with TRBJ1-2; TRBD1 might be the D (5 bases). The source is a male patient between 2 and 15 years old who had a stem cell transplant for acute lymphoblastic leukemia, so the T cells may come from the graft donor. Sequencing used PBMCs, mostly from graft donor cells, obtained 360 days after TCRalphabeta/CD19-depleted stem cell transplant. The CDR3 DNA sequence: TGTGCCAGCAAAGGGGTCGTCTATGGCTACACCTTC. Translating it yields CASKGVVYGYTF.